Listed here are 15 T cell receptor beta chains from one sample, sequenced in a study of persistence of HIV-infected CD4 T cells. For these receptors, no antigen is known. The libraries were made with immunoSEQ version 4 in survey mode. This table comes from immunoSEQ multiplex PCR, and its TCRdb copy is limited to in-frame clones, with some not included. Here the sample spans approximately 18,000 clones, 50% to 70% being singletons. Cells were stimulated with overlapping HIV-1 Gag 15-mer peptides. Sorting selected CD4+ T cells upregulating both CD40 ligand and CD69. The sample was CD4+ T cells sorted from PBMCs after roughly 18-hour stimulation, taken from a patient who received antiretroviral therapy. These TCRs come from an adult woman with HIV who was CMV-seropositive.

The rearrangement uses TRBV5-6 and TRBJ1-5; TRBD1 agrees at 9 bases. Germline trimming cut 4 bases from V and 7 bases from J; bases unmatched to any gene: 6. Germline CDR1 reads SGHDT; CDR2 reads YYEEEE. The CDR3 spans 14 residues. CDR3 region: CASSPWDRDQPQHF. CDR3 nucleotide sequence: TGTGCCAGCAGCCCGTGGGACAGGGACCAGCCCCAGCATTTT.

The chain uses TRBV5-5 and TRBJ1-5; D is perhaps TRBD1 (5 bases). The CDR3 runs 15 residues. V gave up 0 bases and J gave up 7 bases, with 14 bases separating them. The germline V gene encodes CDR1 SGHKS and CDR2 YYEKEE (reference sequence). The CDR3 is CASSLEGHRGQPQHF. Here the CDR3 DNA reads TGTGCCAGCAGCTTGGAGGGGCACCGAGGGCAGCCCCAGCATTTT.

This clone was counted a few times. The chain couples TRBV7-9 to TRBJ1-1, with D possibly matching TRBD1 (5 bases). V gave up 7 bases and J gave up 10 bases, with 19 bases separating them. The V gene's germline CDR1 is SEHNR and CDR2 FQNEAQ (reference sequence). This CDR3 spans 13 amino acids. The DNA for the CDR3 is TGTGCCAGCACCGAAGGGGAAGTGGGGAGAGCTTTCTTT. Its translation is CASTEGEVGRAFF.

The sample holds one count of this clone. The V call is TRBV28, the J call TRBJ2-7, with TRBD2 matching over 9 bases. The CDR3 is 14 amino acids. V trimming: 3 bases; J trimming: 7 bases; junction bases outside the gene matches: 7. Germline CDR1 reads MDHEN; CDR2 reads SYDVKM. For the CDR3, the DNA is TGTGCCAGCAGTTTCCTAGCGGGGTCCGGGGAGCAGTACGTC. Amino acid sequence: CASSFLAGSGEQYV.

CDR3 in amino acids: CAWSVWGFGGGASTGELFF. Written as DNA, the CDR3 is TGTGCCTGGAGTGTATGGGGTTTTGGCGGGGGGGCCAGCACCGGGGAGCTGTTTTTT. The rearrangement joins TRBV30 to TRBJ2-2; 9 bases map to TRBD2. V was clipped by 0 bases and J by 4 bases; unmatched bases: 15. Germline values: CDR1 GTSNPN, CDR2 SVGIG (reference sequence). The length of the CDR3 is 19 residues. The full variable domain, its missing parts supplied by reference TRBV30 and TRBJ2-2, is SQTIHQWPATLVQPVGSPLSLECTVEGTSNPNLYWYRQAAGRGLQLLFYSVGIGQISSEVPQNLSASRPQDRQFILSSKKLLLSDSGFYLCAWSVWGFGGGASTGELFFGEGSRLTVL.

The chain is built from TRBV18 and TRBJ2-1; no firm D call. The V and J ends lost 2 bases and 8 bases respectively, with 7 bases between them. This CDR3 has 12 amino acids. Germline V gene sequence: CDR1 KGHSH, CDR2 LQKENI. In DNA form, the CDR3 reads TGTGCCAGCTCACCAAAGGGCGATGAGCAGTTCTTC. The encoded protein is CASSPKGDEQFF.

Notes on this clone: The same CDR3 is also encoded by other DNA sequences in this sample. CDR3 protein: CASSLVGGGWETQYF. CDR3 DNA: TGTGCCAGCAGCTTGGTCGGGGGAGGATGGGAGACCCAGTACTTC. The chain links TRBV5-5 to TRBJ2-5; D may be TRBD2 (6 bases). Germline CDR1 and CDR2: SGHKS and YYEKEE (reference sequence). The CDR3 sequence is 15 residues long. Trimming took 0 bases from V and 5 from J, leaving 14 bases between them.

Only one count was recorded for this clone. V and J are TRBV5-1 and TRBJ1-1, with D hard to call. V was trimmed by 0 bases and J by 6 bases, leaving 15 bases between them. From germline, CDR1 is SGHRS and CDR2 YFSETQ. The CDR3 spans 15 residues. The CDR3 loop is CASSLDPGPAPEAFF. The CDR3 region has the DNA TGCGCCAGCAGCTTGGATCCAGGTCCGGCACCTGAAGCTTTCTTT. The full variable domain, rest sourced from reference TRBV5-1 and TRBJ1-1, is KAGVTQTPRYLIKTRGQQVTLSCSPISGHRSVSWYQQTPGQGLQFLFEYFSETQRNKGNFPGRFSGRQFSNSRSEMNVSTLELGDSALYLCASSLDPGPAPEAFFGQGTRLTVV.

The V and J genes are TRBV2 and TRBJ2-1; D may be TRBD1 (6 bases). Germline-derived CDR1 and CDR2 are SNHLY and FYNNEI. CDR3 length: 13 residues. With 6 bases removed from V and 5 bases from J, the gap between germline ends came to 11 bases. The CDR3 region has the DNA TGTGCCAGCAGCGTAGGACAGAACAATGAGCAGTTCTTC. Translation gives CASSVGQNNEQFF.

This clone was seen only a few times. The rearrangement joins TRBV5-1 to TRBJ2-1; 11 bases agree with TRBD2. Trimming took 2 bases from V and 0 from J; bases not matched to a gene: 7. This CDR3 contains 18 residues. Germline V lookup: CDR1 SGHRS, CDR2 YFSETQ. CDR3 coding DNA: TGCGCCAGCAGCTTAATCCTAGCGGGGGGACCCTCCTACAATGAGCAGTTCTTC. As protein: CASSLILAGGPSYNEQFF.

This clone showed up just a few times. V and J are TRBV7-8 and TRBJ1-1; 8 nucleotides align to TRBD1. The CDR3 has 13 amino acids. The germline V gene encodes CDR1 SGHVS and CDR2 FQNEAQ. J was trimmed by 11 bases and V by 8 bases; bases with no gene match: 13. CDR3 sequence (DNA): TGTGCCAGCGGCCGGGACAGGAGCTTGGGTGCTTTCTTT. Its protein product is CASGRDRSLGAFF.

This clone has only a few counts. This chain links TRBV16 with TRBJ2-2, with 7 bases matching TRBD2. Trimming cost V 4 bases and J 0 bases; bases outside gene matches: 5. This CDR3 is built from 16 residues. Germline lookup yields CDR1 KGHSY and CDR2 FQNENV. The CDR3 region has the DNA TGTGCCAGCAGCCCGTGGGAGGGCGCGAACACCGGGGAGCTGTTTTTT. Translated: CASSPWEGANTGELFF.

J is TRBJ1-5 and V is TRBV10-3; 9 nucleotides agree with TRBD1. CDR1 and CDR2 from the germline V gene are ENHRY and SYGVKD. The V and J ends lost 2 bases and 6 bases, in that order; junction bases with no gene match: 8. The length of the CDR3 is 16 residues. CDR3 bases: TGTGCCATCAGTGAGCTGGACAGGGGAAACGCTCAGCCCCAGCATTTT. It yields the protein CAISELDRGNAQPQHF.

This clone turned up a few times. The CDR3 nucleotides are TGTGCCTGGAGTGAGAATTCACCCCTCCACTTT. As protein: CAWSENSPLHF. The chain recombines TRBV30 with TRBJ1-6; D not certain. This CDR3 contains 11 residues. With 1 base removed from V and 7 bases from J, the gap between germline ends came to 2 bases. Germline CDR1 GTSNPN, CDR2 SVGIG (reference sequence).

V gene TRBV21-1 combines with J gene TRBJ1-2. TRBV21-1 is termed a pseudogene. This CDR3 comprises 16 residues. DNA for the CDR3: TGTGCCAGCAGCACACGTTGGGCAGGACCTAACTATGGCTACACCTTC. This encodes CASSTRWAGPNYGYTF.